The 21 T cell receptor beta chains in this list originate from one sample, sequenced in a study of blood T cell repertoires in COVID-19. Method: immunoSEQ multiplex PCR; TCRdb's copy keeps in-frame clones and lacks some. The sample carries roughly 140,000 clones, 84% recorded once. The sequencing input was peripheral blood. These receptors originate from a human donor in a cohort sampled during active COVID-19.

The genes are TRBV28 and TRBJ2-7; 7 bases match TRBD2. This CDR3 comprises 12 residues. Germline CDR1 MDHEN, CDR2 SYDVKM. V was clipped by 1 base and J by 7 bases; unmatched bases: 1. The CDR3, as DNA: TGTGCCAGCAGTTTATCCGGGGGGGAGCAGTACTTC. Translated, it gives CASSLSGGEQYF. Combining the CDR3 with reference TRBV28 and TRBJ2-7 gives the whole variable domain DVKVTQSSRYLVKRTGEKVFLECVQDMDHENMFWYRQDPGLGLRLIYFSYDVKMKEKGDIPEGYSVSREKKERFSLILESASTNQTSMYLCASSLSGGEQYFGPGTRLTVT.

The chain uses TRBV5-1 and TRBJ2-5, with 12 bases lining up with TRBD2. This CDR3 region has 18 residues. CDR1 SGHRS and CDR2 YFSETQ come from the germline V gene. V lost 4 bases, J lost 4 bases, and 14 bases stayed unmatched. The CDR3 DNA reads TGCGCCAGCAGCCCCCAGCCCGTGGCTAGCGGGGGGGGAGAGACCCAGTACTTC. Its translation: CASSPQPVASGGGETQYF.

This clone was seen just once. The rearrangement links TRBV15 to TRBJ2-5; TRBD1 is a possible D gene (5 bases). Germline V lookup: CDR1 LNHNV, CDR2 YYDKDF (reference sequence). V shed 0 bases and J shed 4 bases, with 15 bases lying between them. The CDR3 is made up of 16 amino acids. This CDR3 is CATSRDLGQGGETQYF. For the CDR3, the DNA is TGTGCCACCAGCAGAGATCTGGGCCAGGGTGGAGAGACCCAGTACTTC.

In regard to this clone: Other DNA sequences in this specimen translate into the identical CDR3. This chain joins TRBV3-1 (or the pseudogene TRBV3-2) and TRBJ1-1; 7 nucleotides agree with TRBD1. Germline V gene lookup returns CDR1 LGHDT and CDR2 YNNKEL (reference sequence). V lost 1 base and J lost 11; bases outside the gene matches: 7. The CDR3 is 13 amino acids. The DNA for the CDR3 is TGTGCCAGCAGCCAAGGACAGGGAGTTAGGGCTTTCTTT. Translated, it gives CASSQGQGVRAFF.

J is TRBJ2-7 and V is TRBV7-9, with 9 bases fitting TRBD1. Trimming cost V 0 bases and J 1 base; bases outside gene matches: 1. The length of the CDR3 is 15 residues. Germline CDR1 and CDR2: SEHNR and FQNEAQ (reference sequence). CDR3 sequence reads: CASSLAGTGSYEQYF. The CDR3 nucleotides read TGTGCCAGCAGCTTAGCGGGGACAGGGTCCTACGAGCAGTACTTC.

The chain recombines TRBV3-1 (or the pseudogene TRBV3-2) with TRBJ2-1; 10 nucleotides line up with TRBD1. CDR3 length: 13 amino acids. V trimming: 0 bases; J trimming: 15 bases; junction bases outside the gene matches: 5. Germline-derived CDR1 and CDR2 are LGHDT and YNNKEL (reference sequence). DNA for the CDR3: TGTGCCAGCAGCCAAGACGACCGGGACAGGGGGTTCTTC. Its translation: CASSQDDRDRGFF.

V usage is TRBV20-1 and J usage is TRBJ2-5; D might be TRBD1 (6 bases). The CDR3 has 14 amino acids. Trimming cost V 3 bases and J 2 bases, with 13 bases left between them. In germline, CDR1 is DFQATT, CDR2 SNEGSKA (reference sequence). The CDR3 bases are TGCAGTGCTAGTCTGGGACACCTGCAAGAGACCCAGTACTTC. Amino acids: CSASLGHLQETQYF.

The gene calls are TRBV19 and TRBJ2-2; TRBD2 agrees at 13 bases. The CDR3 is 15 amino acids. In germline, CDR1 is LNHDA, CDR2 SQIVND (reference sequence). The junction had 8 bases not matched to a gene; V was cut back by 9 bases and J by 7 bases. The CDR3 DNA follows: TGTGCCAGCCTAAGACTAGCGGGGGGTGGCGGGGAGCTGTTTTTT. Translated, it gives CASLRLAGGGGELFF. Variable domain in full (rest from reference TRBV19 and TRBJ2-2): DGGITQSPKYLFRKEGQNVTLSCEQNLNHDAMYWYRQDPGQGLRLIYYSQIVNDFQKGDIAEGYSVSREKKESFPLTVTSAQKNPTAFYLCASLRLAGGGGELFFGEGSRLTVL.

The chain has TRBV5-1 and TRBJ2-6, with 7 bases that match TRBD2. CDR3 size: 17 residues. The germline V gene encodes CDR1 SGHRS and CDR2 YFSETQ. The ends lost 0 bases at V and 0 bases at J; junction bases unmatched: 3. The CDR3 region is CASSLDTGGSGANVLTF. CDR3 DNA sequence: TGCGCCAGCAGCTTGGACACGGGGGGCTCTGGGGCCAACGTCCTGACTTTC. The variable domain in full, completed from reference TRBV5-1 and TRBJ2-6, reads KAGVTQTPRYLIKTRGQQVTLSCSPISGHRSVSWYQQTPGQGLQFLFEYFSETQRNKGNFPGRFSGRQFSNSRSEMNVSTLELGDSALYLCASSLDTGGSGANVLTFGAGSRLTVL.

V usage is TRBV7-8 and J usage is TRBJ1-1, with 9 bases fitting TRBD1. V dropped 4 bases and J dropped 1; count of bases not matched to a gene: 1. CDR3 length: 14 residues. Germline-derived CDR1 and CDR2 are SGHVS and FQNEAQ. The CDR3 loop reads CASSWGQGNTEAFF. CDR3 DNA: TGTGCCAGCAGCTGGGGACAGGGGAACACTGAAGCTTTCTTT.

The rearrangement joins TRBV4-1 to TRBJ2-5; perhaps TRBD2 as D (5 bases). Trimming cost V 1 base and J 0 bases, with 9 bases left between them. The CDR3 totals 15 residues. Germline CDR1 MGHRA, CDR2 YSYEKL. CDR3 amino acids: CASSQGPGYQETQYF. The CDR3 DNA is TGCGCCAGCAGCCAAGGCCCGGGGTACCAAGAGACCCAGTACTTC.

V usage is TRBV19 and J usage is TRBJ2-1; TRBD2 might be the D (5 bases). CDR3 length equals 14 residues. Germline values: CDR1 LNHDA, CDR2 SQIVND (reference sequence). V was shortened by 3 bases and J by 5 bases, with 11 bases between the two germline ends. CDR3 loop: CASSIGVADNEQFF. The CDR3 nucleotides are TGTGCCAGTAGTATCGGGGTGGCGGACAATGAGCAGTTCTTC.

This chain connects TRBV2 to TRBJ1-6, with TRBD1 identical over 8 bases. This CDR3 is 15 amino acids long. With 6 bases clipped from V and 7 bases from J, the junction kept 8 bases outside the gene matches. Germline values: CDR1 SNHLY, CDR2 FYNNEI. CDR3 sequence: CASSSTGGRNSPLHF. In nucleotides, the CDR3 is TGTGCCAGCAGCTCAACAGGGGGGAGGAATTCACCCCTCCACTTT.

V is TRBV4-3 and J is TRBJ1-6; D gene unclear. V shed 1 base and J shed 10 bases, with 20 bases lying between them. This CDR3 region has 17 residues. Per the germline V gene, CDR1 is LGHNA and CDR2 is YSLEER. The CDR3 nucleotides read TGCGCCAGCAGCCAAGTATGGTCTCCCTACTCCCGCTCACCCCTCCACTTT. Its translation: CASSQVWSPYSRSPLHF.

This clone was detected only a few times. The chain employs TRBV5-1 and TRBJ2-7; D remains unclear. Germline-derived CDR1 and CDR2 are SGHRS and YFSETQ. There are 12 residues in the CDR3. With 0 bases removed from V and 4 bases from J, the gap between germline ends came to 5 bases. The CDR3 DNA is TGCGCCAGCAGCTTGGACAGATACGAGCAGTACTTC. Translation: CASSLDRYEQYF.

This clone showed up just once. The chain joins TRBV5-1 to TRBJ2-2; TRBD1 matches 8 bases. Germline-derived CDR1 and CDR2 are SGHRS and YFSETQ. The ends lost 1 base at V and 4 bases at J; junction bases unmatched: 9. CDR3 length: 17 residues. The CDR3 sequence is CASSLRVDRAGTGELFF. CDR3 bases: TGCGCCAGCAGCTTGAGGGTGGACAGGGCGGGCACCGGGGAGCTGTTTTTT.

The genes are TRBV6-2 or TRBV6-3 and TRBJ1-5; no firm D call. Between the trimmed V and J ends, which lost 6 bases and 5 bases, there was a span of 17 bases. The CDR3 is 15 amino acids. Germline CDR1 is MNHEY and CDR2 is SVGEGT. CDR3: CASSQLGVRDQPQHF. CDR3 sequence (DNA): TGTGCCAGCAGCCAACTCGGGGTTAGGGATCAGCCCCAGCATTTT.

The J gene is TRBJ2-1, the V gene TRBV2, with 8 bases fitting TRBD2. Germline V gene data show CDR1 as SNHLY and CDR2 as FYNNEI. The ends lost 7 bases at V and 2 bases at J; junction bases unmatched: 7. CDR3 size: 15 residues. The DNA for the CDR3 is TGTGCCAGCACCTCGGGTAGCGGGGCCTACAATGAGCAGTTCTTC. This gives the protein CASTSGSGAYNEQFF.

The chain combines TRBV18 with TRBJ2-5, with 10 bases that match TRBD1. Per the germline V gene, CDR1 is KGHSH and CDR2 is LQKENI. This CDR3 is 15 amino acids long. Unmatched junction bases numbered 5, after V lost 4 bases and J lost 3 bases. CDR3 coding DNA: TGTGCCAGCTCACTGTGGGGACAGGGGAAAGAGACCCAGTACTTC. This gives the protein CASSLWGQGKETQYF.

The rearrangement joins TRBV20-1 to TRBJ1-2; the D gene is possibly TRBD1 (5 bases). Trimming left V 3 bases short and J 4 bases short, with 6 bases between. From germline, CDR1 is DFQATT and CDR2 SNEGSKA (reference sequence). The CDR3 has 11 amino acids. This chain's CDR3 is CSARDTYGYTF. The CDR3 coding sequence is TGCAGTGCTAGGGACACCTATGGCTACACCTTC.

The chain couples TRBV19 to TRBJ2-5; 9 bases map to TRBD2. V trimming: 3 bases; J trimming: 4 bases; junction bases outside the gene matches: 6. Germline V CDR1 and CDR2: LNHDA, SQIVND (reference sequence). The CDR3 length is 15 residues. The CDR3, as DNA: TGTGCCAGTAGTATCGGCGGGGGGGCCGGAGAGACCCAGTACTTC. It is translated as CASSIGGGAGETQYF.